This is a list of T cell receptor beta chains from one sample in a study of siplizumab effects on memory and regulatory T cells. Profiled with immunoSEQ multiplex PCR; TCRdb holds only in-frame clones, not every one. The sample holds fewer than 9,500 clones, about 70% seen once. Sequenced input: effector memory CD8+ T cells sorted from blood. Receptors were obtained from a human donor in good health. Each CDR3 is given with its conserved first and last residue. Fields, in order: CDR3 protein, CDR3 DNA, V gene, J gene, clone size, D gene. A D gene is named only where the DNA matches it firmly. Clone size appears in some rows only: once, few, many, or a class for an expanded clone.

CASSDGQNTGELFF	TGTGCCAGCAGTGACGGACAGAACACCGGGGAGCTGTTTTTT	TRBV6-4	TRBJ2-2	few	.
CAWSSGYGNQPQHF	TGTGCCTGGAGCTCAGGGTACGGCAATCAGCCCCAGCATTTT	TRBV30	TRBJ1-5	.	.
CASRAGTGGSGGYTF	TGTGCCAGCAGAGCCGGGACAGGGGGCTCGGGTGGCTACACCTTC	TRBV28	TRBJ1-2	few	TRBD1
CASSSRHYEQYF	TGTGCCAGCAGCTCGAGACACTACGAGCAGTACTTC	TRBV5-6	TRBJ2-7	.	.
CASSPTNPGELFF	TGTGCCAGCAGCCCGACTAATCCCGGGGAGCTGTTTTTT	TRBV7-3	TRBJ2-2	.	.
CASSVTDTFYEQYF	TGTGCCAGCAGCGTAACAGACACTTTCTATGAGCAGTACTTC	TRBV9	TRBJ2-7	few	.
CASSQELGSGPADTQYF	TGCGCCAGCAGCCAAGAACTGGGTTCGGGCCCTGCGGATACGCAGTATTTT	TRBV4-1	TRBJ2-3	.	.
CASSDGGLVAGELFF	TGTGCCAGCAGTGACGGCGGACTAGTTGCCGGGGAGCTGTTTTTT	TRBV6-4	TRBJ2-2	.	TRBD2
CASSFSGRPETQYF	TGCGCCAGCAGCTTCAGCGGGAGACCCGAGACCCAGTACTTC	TRBV5-1	TRBJ2-5	.	TRBD2
CTWGTGGEAFF	TGCACGTGGGGGACAGGGGGCGAAGCTTTCTTT	TRBV29-1	TRBJ1-1	.	TRBD1
CSVWTGRGDGYTF	TGCAGCGTTTGGACAGGGCGGGGAGATGGCTACACCTTC	TRBV29-1	TRBJ1-2	.	TRBD1
CASSFVEETEAFF	TGCGCCAGCAGCTTTGTTGAGGAGACTGAAGCTTTCTTT	TRBV5-1	TRBJ1-1	.	.
CASTSTGGLETQYF	TGTGCCAGCACCTCGACAGGGGGCCTCGAGACCCAGTACTTC	TRBV28	TRBJ2-5	.	TRBD1
CASRTGNTEAFF	TGTGCCAGCAGGACAGGGAACACTGAAGCTTTCTTT	TRBV6-5	TRBJ1-1	few	.
CSVEPVPNYGYTF	TGCAGCGTTGAACCGGTACCTAACTATGGCTACACCTTC	TRBV29-1	TRBJ1-2	.	.
CASSELAGDYNEQFF	TGTGCCAGCAGTGAATTAGCGGGAGACTACAATGAGCAGTTCTTC	TRBV6-1	TRBJ2-1	.	TRBD2
CASSGTEIDTQYF	TGTGCCAGCAGTGGGACTGAGATAGATACGCAGTATTTT	TRBV6-4	TRBJ2-3	.	.
CASPGGLVETQYF	TGTGCCAGCCCGGGAGGTCTGGTTGAGACCCAGTACTTC	TRBV6-5	TRBJ2-5	.	TRBD2
CASSEGLGSHQPQHF	TGTGCCAGCAGTGAAGGTCTTGGCAGCCATCAGCCCCAGCATTTT	TRBV6-1	TRBJ1-5	.	.
CASRQQFRGYGYTF	TGTGCCAGCAGACAACAATTTAGGGGGTATGGCTACACCTTC	TRBV6-5	TRBJ1-2	.	.
CASSLARGGANTEAFF	TGTGCCAGCAGCTTGGCCCGGGGGGGAGCGAACACTGAAGCTTTCTTT	TRBV5-8	TRBJ1-1	.	.
CASSPDNYEQYF	TGTGCCAGCAGCCCAGACAACTACGAGCAGTACTTC	TRBV6-5	TRBJ2-7	.	.
CASSEREGYEQYF	TGTGCCAGCAGTGAACGGGAAGGCTACGAGCAGTACTTC	TRBV6-1	TRBJ2-7	.	.
CASSIGPALVDTQYF	TGTGCCAGTAGTATTGGACCCGCCCTAGTAGATACGCAGTATTTT	TRBV19	TRBJ2-3	few	.
CASSEDRADGYTF	TGCGCCAGCAGCGAAGACAGGGCTGATGGCTACACCTTC	TRBV5-1	TRBJ1-2	.	TRBD1
CASSQDPSGRNPEQYF	TGTGCCAGCAGCCAAGATCCTAGCGGGAGGAACCCCGAGCAGTACTTC	TRBV4-2	TRBJ2-7	once	TRBD2
CASSDPWTGNTEAFF	TGTGCCAGCAGTGACCCTTGGACAGGGAACACTGAAGCTTTCTTT	TRBV6-1	TRBJ1-1	once	TRBD1
CASSELAGEGTETQYF	TGTGCCAGCAGTGAGCTAGCGGGAGAGGGTACTGAGACCCAGTACTTC	TRBV6-4	TRBJ2-5	few	TRBD2
CASSNSGQGSDTQYF	TGTGCCAGCAGTAACTCGGGACAGGGCTCAGATACGCAGTATTTT	TRBV2	TRBJ2-3	.	TRBD1
CASSVGAGGPPETQYF	TGTGCCAGCAGCGTAGGAGCGGGAGGGCCTCCGGAGACCCAGTACTTC	TRBV9	TRBJ2-5	once	TRBD2
CASSLSNSLLYEQYF	TGTGCCAGCAGCTTATCAAACAGTCTCCTTTACGAGCAGTACTTC	TRBV7-8	TRBJ2-7	.	.
CASSESGGSAAETQYF	TGTGCCAGCAGTGAATCGGGAGGGTCGGCCGCGGAGACCCAGTACTTC	TRBV6-4	TRBJ2-5	.	TRBD2
CASGAGRVPSYEQYF	TGTGCCAGCGGGGCCGGGCGGGTTCCCTCCTACGAGCAGTACTTC	TRBV5-4	TRBJ2-7	.	.
CASISQGFSGNQPQHF	TGTGCCAGCATTTCCCAGGGCTTTTCCGGCAATCAGCCCCAGCATTTT	TRBV21-1	TRBJ1-5	once	.
CASSFQGIKRVGYAF	TGTGCCAGCTCCTTTCAGGGGATTAAGCGGGTTGGCTACGCCTTC	TRBV6-6	TRBJ1-2	.	.
CASSASGGYNEQFF	TGCGCCAGCAGCGCTAGCGGGGGCTACAATGAGCAGTTCTTC	TRBV5-1	TRBJ2-1	.	TRBD2
CSVEDLQGRSYEQYF	TGCAGCGTTGAAGATCTCCAGGGACGGTCCTACGAGCAGTACTTC	TRBV29-1	TRBJ2-7	.	.
CASSDQTGERYTF	TGTGCCAGCAGTGATCAGACAGGGGAACGCTACACCTTC	TRBV25-1	TRBJ1-2	.	TRBD1
CASSPPGTGNTIYF	TGTGCCAGCAGTCCCCCGGGCACCGGAAACACCATATATTTT	TRBV7-9	TRBJ1-3	.	.
CASSPRRGNTEAFF	TGTGCCAGCAGCCCGAGGAGGGGGAACACTGAAGCTTTCTTT	TRBV5-4	TRBJ1-1	.	.
CASSIVRNSNQPQHF	TGTGCCAGTAGTATAGTTAGGAATAGCAATCAGCCCCAGCATTTT	TRBV19	TRBJ1-5	.	.